These 5 T cell receptor beta chains share one sample of origin, sequenced in a study of breast tumors, draining lymph nodes, adjacent tissues. Breast cancer patients provided tissue from their axillary draining lymph nodes. A single record per CDR3 protein comes from TCRdb applying MiXCR to the multiplex PCR reads. The sample contains approximately 140,000 distinct CDR3 sequences, about 33% of which appear only once. The sample comprised axillary lymph node tissue. All receptors come from a female donor with breast cancer. Some clones in this sample may be carry-over from other donors' samples.

This clonotype was seen a handful of times. The CDR3 region has the DNA TGTGCCAGCAGTTTACCGCCTCGGGGTAGCAATCAGCCCCAGCATTTT. It specifies CASSLPPRGSNQPQHF. The chain links TRBV27 to TRBJ1-5; D remains ambiguous. Germline V gene lookup returns CDR1 MNHEY and CDR2 SMNVEV (reference sequence). Trimming removed 2 bases from V and 0 bases from J, with 11 bases in between. The CDR3 runs to 16 residues.

At least ten counts were recorded for this clonotype. The chain links TRBV15 to TRBJ1-5, with a possible D match to TRBD1 (6 bases). The CDR3 covers 15 residues. In germline, CDR1 is LNHNV, CDR2 YYDKDF (reference sequence). Trimming took 0 bases from V and 7 from J, leaving 13 bases between them. CDR3 sequence reads: CATSRDQGHHQPQHF. The CDR3 DNA reads TGTGCCACCAGCAGAGATCAGGGACATCACCAGCCCCAGCATTTT.

In this sample, this clonotype turned up many times. J is TRBJ1-3 and V is TRBV7-2; no clear D gene. This CDR3 comprises 16 residues. Germline lookup yields CDR1 SGHTA and CDR2 FQGNSA. V was trimmed by 4 bases and J by 4 bases, leaving 17 bases between them. The CDR3 loop is CASSYDLRAGGNTIYF. For the CDR3, the DNA is TGTGCCAGCAGCTACGACCTCCGGGCCGGGGGAAACACCATATATTTT. The whole variable domain, filled in from reference TRBV7-2 and TRBJ1-3, reads GAGVSQSPSNKVTEKGKDVELRCDPISGHTALYWYRQSLGQGLEFLIYFQGNSAPDKSGLPSDRFSAERTGGSVSTLTIQRTQQEDSAVYLCASSYDLRAGGNTIYFGEGSWLTVV.

The sample holds one count of this clonotype. A read error may account for a junction end that differs from germline. V usage is TRBV24-1 and J usage is TRBJ1-1; D gene uncertain. The CDR3 has 11 amino acids. From germline, CDR1 is KGHDR and CDR2 SFDVKD. CDR3 in amino acids: CASSFVGEAFF. CDR3 bases: TGTGCCAGCAGTTTTGTTGGGGAAGCTTTCTTT.

As regards this clonotype: An end of the junction does not agree with germline; a read error may underlie this. The gene calls are TRBV20-1 and TRBJ2-7; 10 bases line up with TRBD2. CDR1 is DFQATT, CDR2 SNEGSKA, per germline (reference sequence). The CDR3 contains 13 residues. The CDR3 DNA reads TGCAGTGCCAGCGGGGGGGCCTCCTACGAGCAGCACTTC. Its translation: CSASGGASYEQHF.